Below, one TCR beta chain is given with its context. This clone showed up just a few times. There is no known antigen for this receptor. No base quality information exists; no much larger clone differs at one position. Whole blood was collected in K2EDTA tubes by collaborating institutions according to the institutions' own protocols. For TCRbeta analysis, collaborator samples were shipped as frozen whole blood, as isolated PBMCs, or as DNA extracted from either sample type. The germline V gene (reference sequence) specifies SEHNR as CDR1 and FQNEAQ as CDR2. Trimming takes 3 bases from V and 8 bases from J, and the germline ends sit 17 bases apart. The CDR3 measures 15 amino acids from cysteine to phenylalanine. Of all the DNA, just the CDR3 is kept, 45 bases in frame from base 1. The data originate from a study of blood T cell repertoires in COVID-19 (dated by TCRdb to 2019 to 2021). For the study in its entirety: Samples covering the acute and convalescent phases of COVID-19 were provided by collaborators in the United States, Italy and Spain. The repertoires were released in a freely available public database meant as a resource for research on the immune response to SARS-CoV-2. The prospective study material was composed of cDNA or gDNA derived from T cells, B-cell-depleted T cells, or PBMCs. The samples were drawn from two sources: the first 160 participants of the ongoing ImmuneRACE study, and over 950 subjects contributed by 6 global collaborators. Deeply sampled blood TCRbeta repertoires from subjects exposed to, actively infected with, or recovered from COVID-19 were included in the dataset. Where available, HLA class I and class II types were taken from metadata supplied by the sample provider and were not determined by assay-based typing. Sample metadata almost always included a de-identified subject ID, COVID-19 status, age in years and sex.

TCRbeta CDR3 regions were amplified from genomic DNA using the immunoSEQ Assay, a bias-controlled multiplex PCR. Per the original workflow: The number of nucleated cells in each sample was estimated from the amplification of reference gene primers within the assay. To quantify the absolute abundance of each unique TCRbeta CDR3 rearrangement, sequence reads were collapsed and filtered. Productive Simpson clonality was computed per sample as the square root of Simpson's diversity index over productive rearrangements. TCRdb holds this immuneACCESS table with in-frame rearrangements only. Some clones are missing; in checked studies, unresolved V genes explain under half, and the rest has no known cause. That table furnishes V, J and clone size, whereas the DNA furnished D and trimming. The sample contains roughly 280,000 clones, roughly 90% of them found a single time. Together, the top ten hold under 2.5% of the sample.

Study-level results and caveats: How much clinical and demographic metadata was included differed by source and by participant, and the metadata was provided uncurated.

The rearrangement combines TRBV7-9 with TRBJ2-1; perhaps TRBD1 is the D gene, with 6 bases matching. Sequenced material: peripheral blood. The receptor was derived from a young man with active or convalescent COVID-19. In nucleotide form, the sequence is TGTGCCAGCAGCTTCGGACAGACCGAGGGGGATGAGCAGTTCTTC. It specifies CASSFGQTEGDEQFF.